Each of the 12 T cell receptor beta chains below was sequenced from the same sample in a study of early T cells in non-severe SARS-CoV-2 infection. TCRdb redid the calling of the 5' RACE reads with MiXCR, one entry per CDR3 protein. Seen here are tens of thousands of distinct CDR3 sequences, about 4.2% observed once, and the top ten hold roughly 4.2%. Sequenced input: whole blood. The receptors were gathered from an adult who was a healthcare worker with PCR-confirmed SARS-CoV-2 infection or an uninfected control (not recorded which).

This sequence joins TRBV20-1 and TRBJ2-1; D is ambiguous. CDR3 length: 14 residues. CDR1 is DFQATT and CDR2 is SNEGSKA in the germline V gene (reference sequence). V lost 0 bases, J lost 8 bases, and 14 bases lay in between. CDR3 residues: CSARDAVRDDEQFF. The CDR3, as DNA: TGCAGTGCTAGAGATGCTGTACGTGACGATGAGCAGTTCTTC.

This clonotype has at least ten counts. V usage is TRBV6-2 or TRBV6-3 and J usage is TRBJ2-7, with TRBD2 matching 7 bases. Trimming cost V 2 bases and J 5 bases; bases outside gene matches: 3. CDR3 length equals 13 residues. Germline CDR1 reads MNHEY; CDR2 reads SVGEGT. As DNA, the CDR3 is TGTGCCAGCAGTTACCGCCTAGCGGACGAGCAGTACTTC. Residues: CASSYRLADEQYF.

This clonotype was observed a few times. V and J are TRBV20-1 and TRBJ1-3; D might be TRBD1 (6 bases). The V end was cut by 0 bases, the J end by 3 bases, with 9 bases between. Looked up from germline, CDR1 is DFQATT and CDR2 is SNEGSKA (reference sequence). The CDR3 is made up of 14 amino acids. The CDR3 region is CSAREGGLGNTIYF. The DNA of the CDR3 is TGCAGTGCTAGAGAAGGGGGGCTTGGAAACACCATATATTTT.

This clonotype was found many times. The chain combines TRBV29-1 with TRBJ2-1; 11 bases match TRBD1. Germline V gene sequence: CDR1 SQVTM, CDR2 ANQGSEA. J lost 12 bases, V lost 4 bases, and 5 bases had no gene match. The CDR3 extends over 12 amino acids. For the CDR3, the DNA is TGCAGCGTTGTCCTGGACAGGGGGCCGCAGTTCTTC. This translates into CSVVLDRGPQFF.

The genes are TRBV15 and TRBJ1-2; the match to TRBD1 covers 7 bases. The CDR3 has 14 amino acids. The germline CDR1 and CDR2 sequences are LNHNV and YYDKDF (reference sequence). The V gene end was trimmed by 2 bases and the J gene end by 5 bases; junction bases not matched to a gene: 5. In nucleotides, the CDR3 is TGTGCCACCAGCAGATCCAGGGGGGCTTATGGCTACACCTTC. It encodes CATSRSRGAYGYTF.

This clonotype was seen ten or more times. The J gene is TRBJ2-7, the V gene TRBV20-1, with 11 bases identical to TRBD1. V gave up 5 bases and J gave up 4 bases; unmatched junction bases: 7. This CDR3 is built from 14 residues. Germline V lookup: CDR1 DFQATT, CDR2 SNEGSKA (reference sequence). CDR3 nucleotides: TGCAGTGCTGGGGACAGGGGGAATACATACGAGCAGTACTTC. Its translation is CSAGDRGNTYEQYF.

The chain is built from TRBV28 and TRBJ2-3; no reliable D call. V was pared by 7 bases and J by 5 bases, with 10 bases between. The CDR3 is 12 amino acids. The V gene's germline CDR1 is MDHEN and CDR2 SYDVKM. The CDR3 region is CASNSQGDTQYF. The CDR3 DNA reads TGTGCCAGCAATTCCCAAGGAGATACGCAGTATTTT.

This clonotype was found many times. The genes are TRBV4-2 and TRBJ1-6, with D possibly matching TRBD1 (5 bases). The CDR3 totals 16 residues. Germline loops: CDR1 LGHNA, CDR2 YNFKEQ. The germline V and J ends were trimmed by 0 bases and 5 bases, with 11 bases remaining between them. This CDR3 is CASSQDRDSNNSPLHF. In nucleotides, the CDR3 is TGTGCCAGCAGCCAAGATCGTGACAGCAATAATTCACCCCTCCACTTT.

The chain carries TRBV7-9 and TRBJ2-3; D uncertain. Germline assignment: CDR1 SEHNR and CDR2 FQNEAQ (reference sequence). Trimming removed 8 bases at V and 1 base at J, with 10 bases between. The CDR3 covers 13 residues. CDR3: CASYGCGTDTQYF. For the CDR3, the DNA is TGTGCCAGCTACGGGTGTGGCACAGATACGCAGTATTTT.

This clonotype came up a few times. The CDR3: CASRPGTVNTGELFF. CDR3 nucleotides: TGTGCCAGCAGGCCCGGGACAGTGAACACCGGGGAGCTGTTTTTT. The chain recombines TRBV21-1 with TRBJ2-2; whether TRBD1, the table's D call, matches the DNA was not checked. TRBV21-1 is an annotated pseudogene. The CDR3 consists of 15 residues.

This clonotype was seen ten or more times. This sequence joins TRBV20-1 and TRBJ2-1; TRBD2 aligns across 8 bases. Germline V gives CDR1 DFQATT, CDR2 SNEGSKA (reference sequence). V shed 3 bases, J shed 0 bases, and the junction held 4 bases outside the gene matches. This CDR3 is built from 15 residues. The CDR3 DNA follows: TGCAGTGCTAGCCTCGGGACTAGCTCCTACAATGAGCAGTTCTTC. Amino acids: CSASLGTSSYNEQFF.

This chain joins TRBV4-2 and TRBJ2-3, with 8 bases matching TRBD2. Trimming took 4 bases from V and 4 from J; bases not matched to a gene: 7. CDR1 is LGHNA, CDR2 YNFKEQ, per germline. CDR3 length equals 15 residues. CDR3 sequence reads: CASSPLAGNPDTQYF. The CDR3 bases are TGTGCCAGCAGCCCTTTAGCGGGGAACCCAGATACGCAGTATTTT.